This T cell receptor (delta chain) was documented in a study of delta chains in infants with herpesvirus infections. The germline CDR1 and CDR2 sequences are TSWWSYY and QGS. The V and J ends lost 5 bases and 0 bases respectively, with 22 bases between them. The CDR3 consists of 18 residues. TCR cDNA was made from PBMC RNA with gamma- and delta-chain-specific primers. TCRdb redid the clone calls on the RT-PCR reads with CATT. The table has over a thousand delta-chain clones, roughly 32% seen once. The genes are TRDV1 and TRDJ1; possible D gene TRDD2, 5 bases. This sample comprised peripheral blood, obtained at time point 3 of longitudinal follow-up. The source is a human donor who was a Ugandan infant, either HIV-exposed or HIV-unexposed (not recorded which). CDR3 protein: CALGFLLSGVKYTDKLIF. CDR3 DNA sequence: TGTGCTCTTGGGTTCCTCCTTTCGGGCGTAAAGTACACCGATAAACTCATCTTT.